This record looks at one TCR beta chain sequence and its context. In the authors' methods: Researchers report that nucleated cell counts were estimated from reference gene primer amplification. Only in-frame clones appear in the TCRdb table, and some are missing; sequencing was by immunoSEQ multiplex PCR. V and J calls and clone size follow that table, whereas D and trimming were derived from the DNA. The sample shows 150,000 to 180,000 clones, more than 85% of them seen only once. The data stem from a study of blood T cell repertoires in COVID-19. Background on the study: Sources were T cells, B-cell-depleted T cells, or PBMCs; the material itself was cDNA or gDNA.

The CDR3 loop spans 16 amino acids. Germline CDR1 is LNHDA and CDR2 is SQIVND (reference sequence). The germline V and J ends were trimmed by 5 bases and 0 bases, with 14 bases remaining between them. This receptor was identified in a woman in her seventies with acute or convalescent COVID-19. The specimen was peripheral blood. The V call is TRBV19, the J call TRBJ1-3; D possibly corresponds to TRBD1 (6 bases). This CDR3 reads CASSQGADSSGNTIYF. In DNA, the CDR3 is TGTGCCAGTAGTCAAGGAGCGGACAGCTCTGGAAACACCATATATTTT. Full variable domain (outside the CDR3, taken from reference TRBV19 and TRBJ1-3): DGGITQSPKYLFRKEGQNVTLSCEQNLNHDAMYWYRQDPGQGLRLIYYSQIVNDFQKGDIAEGYSVSREKKESFPLTVTSAQKNPTAFYLCASSQGADSSGNTIYFGEGSWLTVV.